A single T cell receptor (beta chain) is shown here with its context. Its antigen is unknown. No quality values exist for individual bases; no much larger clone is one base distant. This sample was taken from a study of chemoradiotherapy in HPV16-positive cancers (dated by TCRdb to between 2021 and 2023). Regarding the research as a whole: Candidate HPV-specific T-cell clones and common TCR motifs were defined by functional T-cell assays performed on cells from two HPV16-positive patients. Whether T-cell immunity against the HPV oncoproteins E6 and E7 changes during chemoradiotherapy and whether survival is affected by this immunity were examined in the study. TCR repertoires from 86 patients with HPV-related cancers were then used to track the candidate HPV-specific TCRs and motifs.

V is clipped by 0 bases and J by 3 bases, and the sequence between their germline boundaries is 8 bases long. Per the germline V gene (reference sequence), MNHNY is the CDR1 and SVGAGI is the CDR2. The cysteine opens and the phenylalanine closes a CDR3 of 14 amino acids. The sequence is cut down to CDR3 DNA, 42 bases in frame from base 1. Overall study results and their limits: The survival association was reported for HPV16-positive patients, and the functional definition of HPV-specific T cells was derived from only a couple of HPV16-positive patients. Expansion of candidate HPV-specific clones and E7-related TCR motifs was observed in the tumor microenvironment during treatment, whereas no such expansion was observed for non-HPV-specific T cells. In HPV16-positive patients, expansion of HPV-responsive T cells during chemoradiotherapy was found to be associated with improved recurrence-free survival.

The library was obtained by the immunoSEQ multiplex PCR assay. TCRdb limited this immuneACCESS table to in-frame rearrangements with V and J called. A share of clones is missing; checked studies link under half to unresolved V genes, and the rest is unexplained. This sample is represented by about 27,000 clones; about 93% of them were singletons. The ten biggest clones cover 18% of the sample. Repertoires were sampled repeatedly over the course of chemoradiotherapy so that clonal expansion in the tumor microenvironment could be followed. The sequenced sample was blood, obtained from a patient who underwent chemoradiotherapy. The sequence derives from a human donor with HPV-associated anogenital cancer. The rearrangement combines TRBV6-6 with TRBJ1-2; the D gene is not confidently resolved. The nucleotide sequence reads TGTGCCAGCAGTTACTCGCGCCAGGACTATGGCTACACCTTC. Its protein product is CASSYSRQDYGYTF.